Described below is a single T cell receptor beta chain sequence and its context. This sample is part of a study of CXCR3-negative and CXCR3-positive naive CD8 T cells. The authors prepared UMI-labeled TRB cDNA libraries by 5' RACE. Following a re-call of the 5' RACE reads, TCRdb has one entry per CDR3 protein and lacks DNA. In all, the sample yields 100,000 to 150,000 distinct CDR3 sequences. There are 14 residues in the CDR3. Germline V gives CDR1 SGHAT, CDR2 FQNNGV. The material sequenced was naive CXCR3- CD8+ T cells from blood. As to subset: CD45RO-CCR7+CD27+CD95- naive CD8+ T cells lacking CXCR3 (TNR3-). J is TRBJ2-1 and V is TRBV11-2; the TCRdb call, TRBD1, lacks DNA for checking. The TCR was taken from a human donor in good health. Some clones in this sample may be carry-over from other donors' samples. The CDR3 sequence is CASSPPDGDPKQFF.